The TCR beta chain under discussion was sequenced for a study of shared clonotypes between healthy human individuals. Clones were read by immunoSEQ multiplex PCR, and TCRdb kept only the in-frame ones, dropping some. The data hold some 2.4 million clones, with 80% to 95% observed a single time. CDR3 length: 13 amino acids. V dropped 4 bases and J dropped 4 bases, with 11 bases sitting between them. Germline V lookup: CDR1 SGHKS, CDR2 YYEKEE (reference sequence). Input material: naive CD4+ T cells from PBMCs. Subset here: CD45RA+ positively selected. The TCR comes from a man younger than 35 in good health. Some clones in this sample may be carry-over from other donors' samples. This chain connects TRBV5-5 to TRBJ1-2, with a tentative D call TRBD1 (5 bases). CDR3: CASSVPGTYGYTF. In DNA, the CDR3 is TGTGCCAGCAGCGTCCCAGGGACCTATGGCTACACCTTC.